This T cell receptor (beta chain) was identified during a study of blood T cell dynamics during melanoma immunotherapy. The CDR3 totals 14 residues. Between the trimmed V and J ends, which lost 6 bases and 4 bases, there was a span of 15 bases. The germline V gene has CDR1 LNHDA and CDR2 SQIVND (reference sequence). The sample's time point: pre-treatment baseline. No patient had earlier systemic cancer treatment, concurrent immunosuppressants, or another active cancer. Using immunoSEQ multiplex PCR, the repertoire was profiled, and TCRdb retains in-frame clones only, with some absent. The sample yields thousands of clones, more than 65% seen once.

The receptor comes from a human donor with melanoma. V is TRBV19 and J is TRBJ1-1; no definite D call. Specimen: blood, collected from a patient treated with checkpoint blockade. The CDR3, as DNA: TGTGCCAGTAGATATAGTCGGCAGTCCACTGAAGCTTTCTTT. This gives the protein CASRYSRQSTEAFF.